This T cell receptor beta chain was sequenced during a study of T cell repertoires in cytomegalovirus infection. About the research overall: From public TCR beta signatures came an indication of both CMV infection and matching HLA type. General observations from the study: Of the TCR beta families, the public ones yielded a cumulative frequency that identified carriers of CMV plus the relevant HLA. Within the response measured ex vivo, HLA-C-restricted CMV-specific TCR beta clonotypes were dominant.

Via MiXCR, TCRdb re-called the reads, giving one row per CDR3 protein. The sample contains about 76,000 distinct CDR3 sequences, 3.7% of which appear only once. In its sample, this clonotype was seen many times. Antigen specificity is unknown. Deletions cut 4 bases from V and 0 bases from J, with 11 bases between. Germline values: CDR1 MGHDK, CDR2 SYGVNS. This CDR3 is 15 amino acids long. The sequencing input was PBMCs. This chain joins TRBV25-1 and TRBJ2-3, with D possibly TRBD2 on 7 matching bases. The clonotype originates from a human donor in good health (CMV status not recorded). Some clones in this sample may be carry-over from other donors' samples. In DNA, the CDR3 is TGTGCCAGCAGTGGGGGGAGGGGGAGCACAGATACGCAGTATTTT. Translated, it gives CASSGGRGSTDTQYF.